Described below is a single TCR beta chain sequence and its context. Its antigen has not been determined. It has no much larger one-base neighbor in the sample; base qualities were not kept. The data originate from a study of blood T cell repertoires in COVID-19 (dated by TCRdb to the early 2020s). With regard to the full study: Collaborator samples came from the United States, Italy and Spain and covered acute and convalescent phases of COVID-19. The repertoires were released in a freely available public database intended as a resource for research on the immune response to SARS-CoV-2. Sample metadata almost always included a de-identified subject ID, COVID-19 status, age in years and sex. Where HLA class I and class II types were available, the types were taken from metadata supplied by the sample provider, not from assay-based typing. The dataset comprised deeply sampled blood TCRbeta repertoires from subjects exposed to, actively infected with, or recovered from COVID-19. The samples were drawn from two sources: the first 160 participants of the ongoing ImmuneRACE study, and fewer than 1,500 subjects contributed by 6 global collaborators. The material from the prospective study consisted of cDNA or gDNA derived from T cells, B-cell-depleted T cells, or PBMCs.

Study-wide findings and limitations: The amount of clinical and demographic metadata varied by source and participant and was provided uncurated.

TCRbeta CDR3 regions were amplified from genomic DNA using the immunoSEQ Assay, a bias-controlled multiplex PCR. The authors' analysis ran thus. Within the assay, amplification of reference gene primers was used to estimate how many nucleated cells each sample contained. Sequence reads were collapsed and filtered to measure the absolute abundance of every unique TCRbeta CDR3 rearrangement. For each sample, productive Simpson clonality was calculated by taking the square root of Simpson's diversity index across productive rearrangements. TCRdb carries this immuneACCESS record with in-frame sequences only. Its versions omit some clonotypes, under half of them owing to an unresolved V gene in the studies checked, with the rest unexplained. The DNA was the basis for D and trimming; V, J and clone size are from that table. Across this sample there are roughly 260,000 clones, with 82% seen only once. The ten largest make up 4.7% of the sample.

Each collaborating institution followed its own protocols to collect whole blood in K2EDTA tubes. For TCRbeta analysis, collaborators shipped samples in one of three forms: frozen whole blood, isolated PBMCs, or DNA extracted from either of those sample types. CDR1 is given as ENHRY and CDR2 as SYGVKD, both from the germline V gene. The CDR3 goes from the cysteine to the phenylalanine over 12 residues. Only the CDR3 DNA is retained, 36 bases long and in frame from the first base. A distance of 13 bases separates the germline ends of V and J, which lose 7 bases and 7 bases respectively. The source is a woman in her seventies with acute or convalescent COVID-19. The chain couples TRBV10-3 to TRBJ1-1, and perhaps TRBD1 as D gene, on 6 matching bases. The sample consisted of peripheral blood. The nucleotide sequence is given as TGTGCCATCAACGGACAGATGGGTGAAGCTTTCTTT. This sequence encodes CAINGQMGEAFF.